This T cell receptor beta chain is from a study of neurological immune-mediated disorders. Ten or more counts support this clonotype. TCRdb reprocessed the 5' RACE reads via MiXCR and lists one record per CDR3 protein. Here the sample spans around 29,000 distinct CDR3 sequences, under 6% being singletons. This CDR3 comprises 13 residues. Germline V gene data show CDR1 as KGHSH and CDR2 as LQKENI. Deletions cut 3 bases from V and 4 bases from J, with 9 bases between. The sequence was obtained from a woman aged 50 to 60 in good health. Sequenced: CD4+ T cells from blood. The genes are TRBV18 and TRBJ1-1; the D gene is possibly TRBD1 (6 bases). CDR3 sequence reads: CASSPIRGTEAFF. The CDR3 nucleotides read TGTGCCAGCTCACCCATCAGGGGCACTGAAGCTTTCTTT.